Below, 13 T cell receptor beta chains from the same sample are listed, as sequenced in a study of patients and donors after allogeneic stem cell transplantation. TCRdb itself ran the RT-PCR reads through MiXCR, one entry per CDR3 protein. The data show roughly 200,000 distinct CDR3 sequences, more than 35% seen once. Sequenced: blood, either unsorted or a sorted T cell fraction (not recorded which). The origin of the receptors is a human donor who was either an allogeneic HSCT recipient or a stem cell or donor lymphocyte infusion donor (not recorded which). It is not recorded whose cells these are; they may come from a transplant donor.

This chain uses TRBV20-1 with TRBJ1-6; tentatively, D is TRBD1 (5 bases). V lost 6 bases, J lost 4 bases, and 13 bases lay in between. Germline V gene data show CDR1 as DFQATT and CDR2 as SNEGSKA (reference sequence). This CDR3 is built from 14 residues. The CDR3 is CSAPVGLYNSPLHF. As DNA, the CDR3 is TGCAGTGCCCCGGTGGGACTATATAATTCACCCCTCCACTTT.

The chain uses TRBV20-1 and TRBJ1-3, with D tentatively TRBD1 (5 bases). Trimming shortened V by 3 bases and J by 1 base, and 10 bases separated the two germline ends. The length of the CDR3 is 14 residues. Per the germline V gene, CDR1 is DFQATT and CDR2 is SNEGSKA (reference sequence). As DNA, the CDR3 is TGCAGTGCTAGCCGGGGGGGGTCTGGAAACACCATATATTTT. This translates into CSASRGGSGNTIYF.

The rearrangement joins TRBV4-1 to TRBJ2-5, with TRBD2 matching 12 bases. The CDR3 covers 17 residues. V lost 3 bases to trimming and J lost 3 bases; unmatched junction nucleotides: 8. Germline loops: CDR1 MGHRA, CDR2 YSYEKL. The CDR3 loop is CASSQYLLAGGKETQYF. Here the CDR3 DNA reads TGCGCCAGCAGCCAGTATCTACTAGCGGGGGGAAAAGAGACCCAGTACTTC.

This clonotype was observed a few times. The CDR3 region is CATSRGQGKTEAFF. The CDR3 DNA reads as TGTGCCACCAGCCGTGGCCAGGGGAAAACTGAAGCTTTCTTT. The rearrangement joins TRBV15 to TRBJ1-1; D may be TRBD1 (6 bases). Germline CDR1 and CDR2: LNHNV and YYDKDF (reference sequence). This CDR3 is 14 amino acids long. Deletions cut 5 bases from V and 5 bases from J, with 15 bases between.

With respect to this clonotype: At one end the junction does not follow the germline gene, possibly because of a read error. The chain has TRBV9 and TRBJ1-3; tentatively, D is TRBD1 (6 bases). CDR1 and CDR2 (germline): SGDLS, YYNGEE. The length of the CDR3 is 16 residues. The chain's CDR3 is CASSVETGRSGNTLYF. CDR3 bases: TGTGCCAGCAGCGTAGAGACAGGACGCTCTGGAAACACCTTATATTTT.

In this sample, this clonotype turned up a few times. The chain couples TRBV5-1 to TRBJ2-7; D may correspond to TRBD1 or TRBD2 (5 bases each). Trimming removed 2 bases at V and 3 bases at J, with 12 bases between. CDR1 SGHRS and CDR2 YFSETQ come from the germline V gene. This CDR3 has 14 residues. The CDR3 is CASSFRDGYYEQYF. The CDR3 nucleotides are TGCGCCAGCAGCTTCCGGGACGGATACTACGAGCAGTACTTC.

The CDR3 here is CASSLDSPNSGNTIYF. The CDR3 region has the DNA TGCGCCAGCAGCTTGGACAGTCCTAACTCTGGAAACACCATATATTTT. The genes are TRBV5-1 and TRBJ1-3; D uncertain. The CDR3 consists of 16 residues. CDR1 and CDR2 from the germline V gene are SGHRS and YFSETQ. V was shortened by 0 bases and J by 0 bases, with 10 bases between the two germline ends.

This chain uses TRBV30 with TRBJ2-1; D is perhaps TRBD1 (6 bases). This CDR3 region has 13 residues. Between the trimmed V and J ends, which lost 5 bases and 2 bases, there was a span of 10 bases. Per the germline V gene, CDR1 is GTSNPN and CDR2 is SVGIG (reference sequence). CDR3 in DNA: TGTGCCTGGGGTGACAGGACCTACAATGAGCAGTTCTTC. Translating gives CAWGDRTYNEQFF.

CDR3 protein: CASSFGGPAAKTQYF. The CDR3 DNA follows: TGTGCCAGCAGCTTTGGGGGGCCTGCCGCCAAGACCCAGTACTTC. This rearrangement joins TRBV5-4 to TRBJ2-5, with D perhaps matching TRBD1 or TRBD2 (6 bases each). Germline assignment: CDR1 SGHNT and CDR2 YYREEE (reference sequence). CDR3 length equals 15 residues. V lost 2 bases and J lost 6, with 17 bases in between.

This CDR3 reads CSARDIERGGPANEQFF. CDR3 nucleotides: TGCAGTGCTAGAGATATTGAGCGGGGGGGCCCGGCGAATGAGCAGTTCTTC. The chain couples TRBV20-1 to TRBJ2-1, with 10 bases lining up with TRBD2. This CDR3 comprises 17 residues. CDR1 is DFQATT and CDR2 is SNEGSKA in the germline V gene (reference sequence). V shed 0 bases and J 7 bases; nucleotides not matched to a gene: 12.

This chain links TRBV3-1 with TRBJ1-6, with TRBD1 as a possible D gene (5 bases). The CDR3 has 14 amino acids. Between the trimmed V and J ends, which lost 4 bases and 6 bases, there was a span of 10 bases. Germline lookup yields CDR1 LGHDT and CDR2 YNNKEL (reference sequence). Here the CDR3 DNA reads TGTGCCAGCAGCCCAACTAGGGGTAATTCACCCCTCCACTTT. This gives the protein CASSPTRGNSPLHF.

The chain recombines TRBV7-3 with TRBJ1-1; no reliable D call. V lost 0 bases, J lost 3 bases, and 8 bases lay in between. This CDR3 region has 14 residues. Looked up from germline, CDR1 is SGHTA and CDR2 is FQGTGA. The CDR3 nucleotides read TGTGCCAGCAGCTTAACGCCCGGGGACACTGAAGCTTTCTTT. Translating gives CASSLTPGDTEAFF.

This chain connects TRBV20-1 to TRBJ2-7; 10 bases match TRBD1. CDR3 length: 15 amino acids. The V gene's germline CDR1 is DFQATT and CDR2 SNEGSKA (reference sequence). V dropped 5 bases and J dropped 3; count of bases not matched to a gene: 10. As DNA, the CDR3 is TGCAGTGCTCCTTCCCCGGACAGGGGGGGCTACGAGCAGTACTTC. It is translated as CSAPSPDRGGYEQYF.